This T cell receptor (beta chain) was identified during a study of cytomegalovirus exposure and HLA in healthy donors. Study overall: As an earlier analysis found, 150 million to 200 million T cells yielded over 95 million unique TCR beta sequences. Of 300 to 500 genotyped donors, roughly 80% clustered with self-reported Caucasian donors.

From germline, CDR1 is SQVTM and CDR2 ANQGSEA. This CDR3 has 13 amino acids. V lost 6 bases and J 5 bases, leaving 14 bases between the germline ends. PCR amplification relied on 60 Vbeta primers (plus 13 Jbeta primers). Data came from immunoSEQ multiplex PCR; TCRdb stores just in-frame clones and leaves some out. The table records 200,000 or so clones, approximately 78% of them present only once. The origin of this receptor is a middle-aged woman in good health and CMV-seronegative. Input material: PBMCs. The rearrangement joins TRBV29-1 to TRBJ1-5, with TRBD1 as a possible D gene (6 bases). The CDR3 nucleotides read TGCAGCGTGTCGGGCAGGGGAGATCAGCCCCAGCATTTT. Its translation is CSVSGRGDQPQHF.